The present TCR beta chain was sequenced within a study of blood T cell repertoires in COVID-19. As for the study in general: PBMCs, B-cell-depleted T cells, or T cells were the source of the cDNA or gDNA that made up the material.

Per the original methods: Reference gene primer amplification gave estimated nucleated cell counts. Using immunoSEQ multiplex PCR, the repertoire was profiled, and TCRdb retains in-frame clones only, with some absent. V and J calls and clone size are those listed in that table; D and trimming were worked out from the DNA. The sample has some 250,000 clones, roughly 88% seen once. V lost 3 bases, J lost 6 bases, and 5 bases stayed unmatched. This CDR3 is 14 amino acids long. CDR1 is SQVTM, CDR2 ANQGSEA, per germline. The sequence was obtained from an elderly man with acute or convalescent COVID-19. The material sequenced was peripheral blood. The chain carries TRBV29-1 and TRBJ2-1, with 10 bases matching TRBD1. This CDR3 is CSVDRDRGSNEQFF. Written as DNA, the CDR3 is TGCAGCGTTGATCGGGACAGGGGAAGCAATGAGCAGTTCTTC.